Listed below are T cell receptor beta chains from one sample, sequenced in a study of pediatric ulcerative colitis. The data were produced by immunoSEQ multiplex PCR, yet TCRdb's version contains in-frame clones alone and is incomplete. The sample shows about 60,000 clones, around 87% of them seen only once. The sequencing sample was made of blood. The receptors here all came from a boy younger than 18 who was a control in a study of pediatric ulcerative colitis. Each CDR3 is given with its conserved first and last residue. Fields, in order: J gene, D gene, clone size, V gene, CDR3 protein, CDR3 DNA. D genes are given only for firm matches. A clone size is listed for some rows: how often the clone was seen (once, few, many), or a class if it is expanded.

TRBJ2-1 TRBD2 . TRBV12-5 CASGIIAGGYNEQFF TGTGCTAGTGGAATAATAGCGGGGGGCTACAATGAGCAGTTCTTC
TRBJ2-1 TRBD2 . TRBV19 CASSTLAGPYNEQFF TGTGCCAGTAGTACACTAGCGGGACCTTACAATGAGCAGTTCTTC
TRBJ2-2 TRBD2 . TRBV9 CASSEAGRPNTGELFF TGTGCCAGCAGCGAAGCGGGGCGGCCAAACACCGGGGAGCTGTTTTTT
TRBJ2-7 TRBD1 . TRBV19 CASSTIDRGGYEQYF TGTGCCAGTAGTACCATCGACAGGGGAGGCTACGAGCAGTACTTC
TRBJ2-7 TRBD1 . TRBV11-2 CASSALQGAGNEQYF TGTGCCAGCAGCGCCTTACAGGGGGCAGGGAACGAGCAGTACTTC
TRBJ1-2 TRBD1 few TRBV7-6 CASSSTGDGYTF TGTGCCAGCAGCTCCACAGGGGACGGCTACACCTTC
TRBJ2-5 . . TRBV11-1 CASSLAGIETQYF TGTGCCAGCAGCTTAGCCGGGATTGAGACCCAGTACTTC
TRBJ2-3 . . TRBV5-1 CASSLSLATDTQYF TGCGCCAGCAGCTTGAGCCTAGCCACAGATACGCAGTATTTT
TRBJ1-4 . . TRBV30 CAWSLVRAKGGLLFF TGTGCCTGGAGTTTAGTAAGGGCGAAGGGGGGTTTGCTGTTTTTT
TRBJ2-2 . . TRBV29-1 CSVDQAGELFF TGCAGCGTTGATCAGGCCGGGGAGCTGTTTTTT
TRBJ1-1 . . TRBV4-3 CASSRRVKNTEAFF TGCGCCAGCAGCCGGCGCGTTAAGAACACTGAAGCTTTCTTT
TRBJ1-2 . once TRBV2 CASSENPDGANYGYTF TGTGCCAGCAGTGAAAATCCGGACGGTGCTAACTATGGCTACACCTTC
TRBJ2-1 . . TRBV2 CASRKGLVYNEQFF TGTGCCAGCAGGAAAGGGCTAGTCTACAATGAGCAGTTCTTC
TRBJ2-4 . . TRBV6-5 CASSYSVLGVPNIQYF TGTGCCAGCAGTTACTCGGTTCTCGGGGTACCAAACATTCAGTACTTC
TRBJ2-5 . once TRBV4-1 CASSQVPGRGEETQYF TGCGCCAGCAGCCAAGTACCGGGCAGGGGGGAGGAGACCCAGTACTTC
TRBJ2-5 . . TRBV2 CASSAQTGGGETQYF TGTGCCAGCAGTGCCCAAACAGGGGGGGGAGAGACCCAGTACTTC
TRBJ2-2 TRBD2 few TRBV4-1 CASSQDSRLAGGNTGELFF TGCGCCAGCAGCCAAGATTCCCGACTAGCGGGAGGGAACACCGGGGAGCTGTTTTTT
TRBJ2-2 . . TRBV6-5 CASSHQGSSGELFF TGTGCCAGCAGTCATCAGGGGTCTTCCGGGGAGCTGTTTTTT
TRBJ1-1 TRBD1 . TRBV7-9 CASTSGTVMNTEAFF TGTGCCAGCACGTCCGGGACAGTTATGAACACTGAAGCTTTCTTT
TRBJ1-1 . few TRBV19 CASSSSGVWDTEAFF TGTGCCAGTAGTAGCTCAGGGGTCTGGGACACTGAAGCTTTCTTT
TRBJ1-2 TRBD1 . TRBV30 CAWRDRKSNYGYTF TGTGCCTGGCGGGACAGGAAGTCCAACTATGGCTACACCTTC
TRBJ2-7 . . TRBV5-6 CASSFGQGPYEQYF TGTGCCAGCAGCTTCGGCCAGGGGCCCTACGAGCAGTACTTC
TRBJ1-2 . . TRBV23-1 CASSQSGRGYNYGYTF TGCGCCAGCAGTCAATCCGGCAGGGGATACAACTATGGCTACACCTTC
TRBJ2-1 . . TRBV6-5 CASSYGHEQFF TGTGCCAGCAGTTACGGACATGAGCAGTTCTTC
TRBJ2-3 . . TRBV28 CASSFFTDTQYF TGTGCCAGCAGTTTTTTTACAGATACGCAGTATTTT
TRBJ2-7 TRBD1 . TRBV10-2 CASSVTGVTYEQYF TGCGCCAGCAGTGTGACAGGGGTGACGTACGAGCAGTACTTC
TRBJ2-7 TRBD1 . TRBV19 CASSLTGTGTYEQYF TGTGCCAGTAGTTTAACCGGGACAGGAACCTACGAGCAGTACTTC
TRBJ1-4 . . TRBV18 CASSPKDSSTNEKLFF TGTGCCAGCTCACCGAAGGACAGCAGTACTAATGAAAAACTGTTTTTT
TRBJ2-3 . . TRBV7-6 CASSLESIGTQYF TGTGCCAGCAGCTTAGAATCTATAGGTACGCAGTATTTT
TRBJ2-7 TRBD1 . TRBV5-1 CASSREGDRGSEQYF TGCGCCAGCAGCCGAGAGGGGGACAGGGGGTCCGAGCAGTACTTC
TRBJ2-1 . . TRBV11-2 CASSISSYNEQFF TGTGCCAGCAGCATCAGCTCCTACAATGAGCAGTTCTTC
TRBJ2-5 . . TRBV19 CASSGDSQETQYF TGTGCCAGTAGTGGGGACTCGCAAGAGACCCAGTACTTC
TRBJ2-7 TRBD2 . TRBV19 CASSPGLAGGYFMSYEQYF TGTGCCAGTAGCCCCGGACTAGCGGGAGGCTACTTCATGAGTTACGAGCAGTACTTC
TRBJ2-1 TRBD2 . TRBV27 CASSLSVTSGYNEQFF TGTGCCAGCAGTTTATCGGTGACTAGCGGCTACAATGAGCAGTTCTTC
TRBJ2-1 . . TRBV5-4 CASSFDFNEQFF TGTGCCAGCAGCTTCGATTTCAATGAGCAGTTCTTC
TRBJ2-2 TRBD1 . TRBV6-1 CASNRGTANPGELFF TGTGCCAGCAACAGAGGGACAGCGAACCCCGGGGAGCTGTTTTTT